Listed here is a single TCR beta chain. Its antigen is not known. This sample is drawn from a study of OX40 agonist ivuxolimab in advanced cancers. As for the study in general: At doses from 0.01 to 10 mg/kg, patients were given intravenous ivuxolimab every 2 weeks. Earlier anti-PD-1, anti-PD-L1 or anti-CTLA-4 therapy was permitted; around 40% had received some.

Using immunoSEQ multiplex PCR, the repertoire was profiled, and TCRdb retains in-frame clones only, with some absent. The data hold some 79,000 clones, with over 75% observed a single time. Autoimmune disease history or systemic immunosuppression meant exclusion. General observations from the study: Dosing at 0.1 to 3.0 mg/kg was accompanied by clonal expansion of CD4+ and CD8+ blood T cells by week 6.

Trimming cost V 5 bases and J 6 bases; bases outside gene matches: 4. CDR3 length: 13 residues. Germline assignment: CDR1 LNHDA and CDR2 SQIVND (reference sequence). This TCR derives from an adult with an advanced solid tumor such as melanoma, head and neck, liver or kidney cancer. The sample in question was CD4+ or CD8+ T cells sorted from blood, obtained in a trial of the OX40 agonist ivuxolimab. The chain employs TRBV19 and TRBJ1-3, with 7 positions matching TRBD1. The CDR3 region has the DNA TGTGCCAGTAGTTTCACAGGGGAAAACACCATATATTTT. Translated, it gives CASSFTGENTIYF.